This T cell receptor beta chain was found in a study of graft-versus-host responses after intestinal transplantation. This clone has more than one count but fewer than ten. Assay: immunoSEQ multiplex PCR; the TCRdb copy retains only in-frame clones and omits some. The table has some 8,000 clones, about 30% seen once; the top ten hold approximately 6.2%. Germline V gene lookup returns CDR1 SEHNR and CDR2 FQNEAQ (reference sequence). Trimming removed 5 bases at V and 5 bases at J, with 6 bases between. The CDR3 is made up of 11 amino acids. The TCR sequence derives from a human patient who received an intestinal transplant. The sample here was alloreactive CD4+ T cells from a mixed lymphocyte reaction culture, taken before intestinal transplant. Subset denoted: CFSE-low proliferating T cells sorted from roughly six-day pre-transplant mixed lymphocyte reaction (GvH or HvG direction). V is TRBV7-9 and J is TRBJ1-2; the D gene is possibly TRBD1 (5 bases). CDR3 bases: TGTGCCAGCAGCCCAGGGTATGGCTACACCTTC. Translated: CASSPGYGYTF.